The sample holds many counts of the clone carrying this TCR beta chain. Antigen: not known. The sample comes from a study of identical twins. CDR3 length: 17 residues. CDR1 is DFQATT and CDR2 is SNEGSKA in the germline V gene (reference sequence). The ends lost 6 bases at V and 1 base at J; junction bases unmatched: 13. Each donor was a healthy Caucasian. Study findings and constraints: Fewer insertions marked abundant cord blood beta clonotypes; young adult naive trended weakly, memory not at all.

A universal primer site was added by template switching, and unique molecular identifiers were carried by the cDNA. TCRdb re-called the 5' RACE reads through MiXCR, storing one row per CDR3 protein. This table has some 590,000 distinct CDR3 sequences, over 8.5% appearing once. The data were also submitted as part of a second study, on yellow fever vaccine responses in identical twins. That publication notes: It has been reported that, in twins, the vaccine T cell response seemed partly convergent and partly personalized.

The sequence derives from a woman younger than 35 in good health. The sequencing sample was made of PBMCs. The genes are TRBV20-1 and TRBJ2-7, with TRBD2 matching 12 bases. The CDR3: CSAPGGLAGDLSYEQYF. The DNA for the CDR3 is TGCAGTGCCCCAGGGGGACTAGCGGGCGATTTATCCTACGAGCAGTACTTC.